This T cell receptor (beta chain) was recovered during a study of blood T cells in healthy people across ages. Alongside a J-beta primer mix, a sample-barcoded 5' primer served in a second PCR lasting about 6 to 12 cycles. TCRdb used MiXCR to reprocess the 5' RACE reads, holding one entry per CDR3 protein. Of approximately 360,000 distinct CDR3 sequences in the sample, about 52% are singletons; the top ten hold about 54%. Study-wide results and limits: Researchers report that TCR beta diversity correlated strongly with naive T cell percentage.

Remarks on this clonotype: Its specificity is unknown.

The sequenced material came from blood. The sequence derives from a man aged 55 to 70 in good health.

The CDR3 bases are TGTGCCAGCAGCCAGAAAGAGGGGCGGGAGTGGGACAATGAGCAGTTCTTC. Its protein product is CASSQKEGREWDNEQFF. The chain is built from TRBV7-2 and TRBJ2-1; 7 nucleotides align to TRBD2. Trimming removed 5 bases from V and 5 bases from J; junction bases left unmatched: 15. This CDR3 is built from 17 residues. Looked up from germline, CDR1 is SGHTA and CDR2 is FQGNSA. Full variable domain (missing parts from reference TRBV7-2 and TRBJ2-1): GAGVSQSPSNKVTEKGKDVELRCDPISGHTALYWYRQSLGQGLEFLIYFQGNSAPDKSGLPSDRFSAERTGGSVSTLTIQRTQQEDSAVYLCASSQKEGREWDNEQFFGPGTRLTVL.